This record covers a single TCR beta chain. What it binds is unknown. This sample is part of a study of T cells expressing NK-cell markers. As for the study in general: HCMV seropositivity characterized most of the eight sequenced donors, and seronegativity one. Study outcomes and limitations: Dominant NKG2C+ clonotypes in five to seven donors made up roughly 1.0-7.0% of CD8+ T cells. Topping the CD3+CD56-NKG2C+ fraction as well were these clonotypes, in a few donors.

TCRdb re-called the 5' RACE reads; every CDR3 protein appears as one record, without DNA. The sample table sets out 500,000 to 700,000 distinct CDR3 sequences. Germline-derived CDR1 and CDR2 are MGHDK and SYGVNS. The CDR3 extends over 13 amino acids. The sample was blood T cells: a sorted CD56 or NKG2C T cell subset, CD4+ or CD8+ T cells, or bulk PBMC T cells (not recorded which). The sequence came from a man in his late teens or twenties in good health. V gene TRBV25-1 combines with J gene TRBJ2-7; without DNA, the TCRdb call of TRBD1 cannot be checked. The CDR3 region is CASKGDRGYEQYF.